This T cell receptor (beta chain) was captured in a study of cytomegalovirus exposure and HLA in healthy donors (dated by TCRdb to 2016 to 2017). General notes on the study: A later analysis indicated that the roughly 120 validation repertoires were generated on the platform also employed for the approximately 700 repertoires of the first cohort. Besides the first cohort of about 730 subjects, a separate validation cohort made up of 120 different subjects was used. The study aimed to test whether cataloging public T cell receptors could reveal signatures of past pathogen exposure. High-throughput TCR immunosequencing, statistical association of individual TCRs with disease status, and machine learning were combined to predict cytomegalovirus infection status.

The donors belonged to the validation cohort of around 110 subjects, which was separate from the roughly 670-subject first cohort. The germline V gene (reference sequence) specifies GTSNPN as CDR1 and SVGIG as CDR2. Germline trimming amounts to 2 bases on V and 1 base on J, with 6 as the count of junction bases outside the gene matches. The cysteine opens and the phenylalanine closes a CDR3 of 15 amino acids. Just CDR3 DNA is preserved here, 45 bases in frame from base 1. With respect to this clone: What this receptor recognizes is not known. No base quality values were provided; no much bigger clone lies one nucleotide off.

The paper's findings and limits, for the study overall: Cytomegalovirus status was reported to be diagnosed by the classifier with high specificity and sensitivity in both the original and validation cohorts. A later analysis lacked HLA typing for the validation cohort, so it scored co-occurrence in that cohort across all 110 or so repertoires. A total of 164 TCR beta chains were listed by the study as associated with cytomegalovirus. The authors suggested that the approach could potentially be extended to other disease states and immunological phenotypes. Across donors, most TCR sequences were observed very rarely, whereas some public TCRs were present in many individuals. A few of the identified cytomegalovirus-associated TCR beta chains were confirmed in vitro to be specific for cytomegalovirus antigens. Subsequent analysis determined that TCRs grouped into clusters in the first cohort also showed a tendency toward co-occurrence across the approximately 120 validation repertoires, and 94% of cluster scores exceeded 0.

Library preparation was by the immunoSEQ multiplex PCR assay. In the paper's pipeline: A statistical classification framework was developed to diagnose cytomegalovirus status using the catalog of TCR beta chain sequences. Sourced from immuneACCESS, this table was stored by TCRdb with only in-frame sequences that have V and J called. A share of the clones is absent; for the studies checked, an unresolved V gene accounts for under half, and the remainder has no known explanation. V, J and clone size are those of that table, while D and trimming were read from the DNA. The sample table records tens of thousands of clones; 88% of these occur just once. In total, the top ten clones hold roughly 6.7% of the sample.

Input material: PBMCs. The chain was built from TRBV30 and TRBJ2-3, with TRBD2 matching 7 junction bases. This TCR was sampled from a woman aged 30 to 39 in good health and CMV-seronegative. CDR3 loop: CAWSLSSGRTDTQYF. The nucleotide sequence reads as follows: TGTGCCTGGAGTTTATCTAGCGGACGCACAGATACGCAGTATTTT.